This TCR beta chain was observed in a study of T-cell memory formation after mild COVID-19. Study findings and constraints: While clones contracting from day 15 to 85 were balanced between CD4 and CD8, later expanders leaned CD4+.

About this clonotype itself: Its specificity is unknown.

TCRdb re-called the 5' RACE reads through MiXCR, storing one row per CDR3 protein. The repertoire holds hundreds of thousands of distinct CDR3 sequences, with roughly 21% as singletons. The receptor was isolated from an adult woman who had mild COVID-19 (a few samples of this study predate the infection). Cell type and time point are not known. Sequencing was performed on PBMCs or a T cell subset sorted from them (not recorded which).

CDR3 region: CASRAGQGLGYTF. The CDR3 nucleotides read TGTGCCAGCAGGGCGGGACAGGGGCTTGGCTACACCTTC. This chain links TRBV6-1 with TRBJ1-2; 10 bases match TRBD1. The trim removed 6 bases at V and 7 bases at J, leaving 5 bases unmatched. The CDR3 has 13 amino acids. Germline CDR1 reads MNHNS; CDR2 reads SASEGT.